A selection of T cell receptor beta chains follows, all from one sample in a study of Ad26.COV2.S vaccination and SARS-CoV-2 variants. TCRdb's copy holds only in-frame clones and misses some; the assay was immunoSEQ multiplex PCR. The table records roughly 500,000 clones, around nine tenths of them present only once. The material sequenced was peripheral blood, taken in a trial of Ad26.COV2.S vaccine versus placebo. The receptors stem from a person aged 18-65 years who received the Ad26.COV2.S COVID-19 vaccine or a placebo. The CDR3 runs from the conserved cysteine through the conserved F or W. A D gene is named only where the DNA matches it firmly. Expanded clones are given a class, and other clones once, few, many or no size at all.

j_call v_call d_call clone_size cdr3_aa cdr3_nt
TRBJ2-2 TRBV28 . . CASSIPGELFF TGTGCCAGCAGTATCCCCGGGGAGCTGTTTTTT
TRBJ1-1 TRBV6-4 . . CASSEWGTSTEAFF TGTGCCAGCAGTGAGTGGGGGACGTCCACTGAAGCTTTCTTT
TRBJ1-3 TRBV18 . . CASSPKDQAANRVGNTIYF TGTGCCAGCTCACCCAAGGATCAGGCTGCTAACCGCGTTGGAAACACCATATATTTT
TRBJ2-2 TRBV7-3 TRBD1 . CASSHGTGVGTGELFF TGTGCCAGCAGCCACGGGACAGGGGTCGGGACCGGGGAGCTGTTTTTT
TRBJ1-2 TRBV6-5 TRBD1 . CASSYTGTGGIGYTF TGTGCCAGCAGTTACACCGGGACAGGGGGTATTGGCTACACCTTC
TRBJ2-1 TRBV5-1 . . CASSWKGGNNEQFF TGCGCCAGCAGCTGGAAGGGGGGAAACAATGAGCAGTTCTTC
TRBJ2-1 TRBV7-2 . . CASSQTRKRRGEQFF TGTGCCAGCAGCCAGACTCGAAAGCGGAGGGGTGAGCAGTTCTTC
TRBJ2-1 TRBV28 TRBD2 . CASTASGARYNEQFF TGTGCGAGCACAGCTAGCGGGGCCAGGTACAATGAGCAGTTCTTC
TRBJ1-1 TRBV21-1 . . CASSKAIVTGGTEAFF TGTGCCAGCAGCAAAGCGATTGTGACAGGAGGCACTGAAGCTTTCTTT
TRBJ2-2 TRBV4-2 . . CASSQGDGDSGELFF TGTGCCAGCAGCCAAGGTGACGGAGATTCCGGGGAGCTGTTTTTT
TRBJ2-1 TRBV7-3 . . CASSLGTYNEQFF TGTGCCAGCAGCTTAGGGACCTACAATGAGCAGTTCTTC
TRBJ2-7 TRBV12-3/TRBV12-4 . once CASREDSYEQYF TGTGCCAGCAGAGAGGACAGCTACGAGCAGTACTTC
TRBJ1-1 TRBV28 . . CGGGEMNTEAFF TGTGGCGGGGGGGAAATGAACACTGAAGCTTTCTTT
TRBJ1-4 TRBV6-5 . . CASRDAYEREKLFF TGTGCCAGCAGGGACGCTTATGAACGAGAAAAACTGTTTTTT
TRBJ1-2 TRBV19 . . CASSIGGGTNYGYTF TGTGCCAGTAGTATCGGTGGGGGCACTAACTATGGCTACACCTTC
TRBJ2-1 TRBV6-6 TRBD1 . CASSYRDRGRVNEQFF TGTGCCAGCAGTTACAGGGACAGGGGGCGCGTGAATGAGCAGTTCTTC
TRBJ1-5 TRBV6-2/TRBV6-3 TRBD1 . CASSPTGGLNQPQHF TGTGCCAGCAGCCCGACAGGGGGCCTCAATCAGCCCCAGCATTTT
TRBJ2-5 TRBV5-4 TRBD2 . CASSSIAGGAGETQYF TGTGCCAGCAGCTCGATAGCGGGAGGGGCGGGGGAGACCCAGTACTTC
TRBJ1-1 TRBV12-3/TRBV12-4 . . CASSYTANTEAFF TGTGCCAGCAGCTATACCGCTAACACTGAAGCTTTCTTT
TRBJ2-1 TRBV6-2/TRBV6-3 TRBD2 . CASSPGTSGRAGNEQFF TGTGCCAGCAGTCCCGGGACTAGCGGGAGGGCCGGGAATGAGCAGTTCTTC
TRBJ2-1 TRBV28 . . CASSPLARTQQFF TGTGCCAGCAGTCCCCTGGCTAGAACCCAGCAGTTCTTC
TRBJ2-1 TRBV7-2 . . CASSLRGQGNNEQFF TGTGCCAGCAGCTTACGCGGCCAGGGCAACAATGAGCAGTTCTTC
TRBJ2-7 TRBV6-6 TRBD2 once CASTSGTTILYEQYF TGTGCCAGCACTAGCGGGACGACTATCCTCTACGAGCAGTACTTC
TRBJ2-6 TRBV5-1 . . CASRANLGSGANVLTF TGCGCCAGCAGGGCGAACCTTGGCTCTGGGGCCAACGTCCTGACTTTC
TRBJ1-2 TRBV9 . once CASNGGGWSYYGYTF TGTGCCAGCAACGGAGGGGGATGGAGCTACTATGGCTACACCTTC
TRBJ1-4 TRBV5-6 TRBD1 . CASSLGDRVVF TGTGCCAGCAGCTTGGGGGACAGGGTAGTTTTT
TRBJ2-3 TRBV14 TRBD2 . CASSRGEGADTQYF TGTGCCAGCAGCCGAGGGGAGGGAGCAGATACGCAGTATTTT
TRBJ2-7 TRBV27 . . CASSLSRGGYEQYF TGTGCCAGCAGTTTATCCAGAGGCGGTTACGAGCAGTACTTC
TRBJ2-2 TRBV9 TRBD2 once CASSPRTGTSGTGELFF TGTGCCAGCAGCCCAAGAACTGGGACTAGCGGGACGGGGGAGCTGTTTTTT
TRBJ2-7 TRBV3-1/TRBV3-2 . . CASSQVGASYEQYF TGTGCCAGCAGCCAAGTGGGAGCCTCCTACGAGCAGTACTTC
TRBJ2-1 TRBV5-1 . . CASSLVGRTANNEQFF TGCGCCAGCAGCTTGGTCGGCAGGACAGCTAACAATGAGCAGTTCTTC
TRBJ1-1 TRBV4-3 . . CASSQVLGGTTEAFF TGCGCCAGCAGCCAAGTATTAGGGGGGACCACTGAAGCTTTCTTT
TRBJ2-2 TRBV7-2 TRBD2 . CASSSGTSGRLNTGELFF TGTGCCAGCAGCTCCGGGACTAGCGGGAGGTTGAACACCGGGGAGCTGTTTTTT
TRBJ2-1 TRBV12-5 . . CASGLDGRTLFF TGTGCTAGTGGTTTGGACGGGAGAACGTTGTTCTTC
TRBJ2-1 TRBV14 . . CASRPGLQGEQFF TGTGCCAGCAGACCGGGACTCCAAGGTGAGCAGTTCTTC
TRBJ1-3 TRBV24-1 . . CATSVGNTIYF TGTGCCACCAGTGTGGGAAACACCATATATTTT
TRBJ2-7 TRBV28 . . CASSIPPTGHEQYF TGTGCCAGCAGCATACCCCCGACGGGTCACGAGCAGTACTTC
TRBJ2-3 TRBV4-2 . once CASSQGITDTQYF TGTGCCAGCAGCCAAGGGATAACAGATACGCAGTATTTT
TRBJ2-1 TRBV6-5 TRBD2 . CASSPLAGAYNEQFF TGTGCCAGCAGTCCACTAGCGGGAGCCTACAATGAGCAGTTCTTC
TRBJ1-2 TRBV7-2 . . CASTEGVRGYTF TGTGCCAGCACGGAGGGTGTGCGGGGCTACACCTTC
TRBJ2-3 TRBV4-2 . . CASSPGTTDTQYF TGTGCCAGCAGCCCCGGGACTACAGATACGCAGTATTTT